One and the same sample provided the 32 T cell receptor beta chains below, sequenced in a study of persistence of HIV-infected CD4 T cells. These receptors have no identified antigens. Sequencing used immunoSEQ version 4 in survey mode. The method was immunoSEQ multiplex PCR; TCRdb's version includes in-frame clones alone and lacks a portion of them. The sample lists 45,000 or so clones, about nine tenths occurring once. Anti-CD3/anti-CD28 beads served as a nonspecific positive control stimulus. CD4+ T cells upregulating both CD40 ligand and CD69 were sorted as responding cells. The sequencing used CD4+ T cells sorted from PBMCs after roughly 18-hour stimulation, collected from a patient who received antiretroviral therapy. Receptors were obtained from an adult woman with HIV who was CMV-seropositive.

The rearrangement joins TRBV20-1 to TRBJ1-4; maybe TRBD1 (6 bases). V was trimmed by 3 bases and J by 4 bases, leaving 9 bases between them. The CDR3 has 13 amino acids. Per the germline V gene, CDR1 is DFQATT and CDR2 is SNEGSKA (reference sequence). The DNA for the CDR3 is TGCAGTGCTAGTACAGGGAATAATGAAAAACTGTTTTTT. Residues: CSASTGNNEKLFF.

This clone was seen more than once but under ten times. The chain uses TRBV7-9 and TRBJ1-1; 7 nucleotides line up with TRBD1. This CDR3 has 12 residues. Trimming took 5 bases from V and 7 from J; bases not matched to a gene: 4. Germline V gene lookup returns CDR1 SEHNR and CDR2 FQNEAQ (reference sequence). The CDR3 reads CASSTQGIEAFF. CDR3 DNA: TGTGCCAGCAGCACACAGGGGATTGAAGCTTTCTTT. Variable domain in full (rest from reference TRBV7-9 and TRBJ1-1): DTGVSQNPRHKITKRGQNVTFRCDPISEHNRLYWYRQTLGQGPEFLTYFQNEAQLEKSRLLSDRFSAERPKGSFSTLEIQRTEQGDSAMYLCASSTQGIEAFFGQGTRLTVV.

The chain couples TRBV3-1 (or the pseudogene TRBV3-2) to TRBJ2-3; D is ambiguous. The ends were cut back, 4 bases at V and 3 bases at J, with 11 bases in the middle. Germline CDR1 and CDR2: LGHDT and YNNKEL (reference sequence). This CDR3 comprises 14 residues. The CDR3 is CASSLPKRTDTQYF. CDR3 bases: TGTGCCAGCAGCCTTCCCAAGAGGACAGATACGCAGTATTTT.

This sequence joins TRBV21-1 and TRBJ2-5; the table's D call, TRBD2, has no DNA check behind it. TRBV21-1 is a documented pseudogene. CDR3 length: 16 amino acids. CDR3 sequence (DNA): TGTGCCAGCATTCCCGTATCGGGGGGGGATGAAGAGACCCAGTACTTC. It codes for CASIPVSGGDEETQYF.

This rearrangement joins TRBV7-3 to TRBJ2-3; either TRBD1 or TRBD2 may supply D (6 bases each). CDR1 is SGHTA, CDR2 FQGTGA, per germline. The CDR3 is 15 residues long. Trimming cost V 3 bases and J 4 bases, with 14 bases left between them. The CDR3 region has the DNA TGTGCCAGCAGCTTGGGGGGCCGTGAGGCAGATACGCAGTATTTT. Amino acid sequence: CASSLGGREADTQYF. Combining the CDR3 with reference TRBV7-3 and TRBJ2-3 gives the whole variable domain GAGVSQTPSNKVTEKGKYVELRCDPISGHTALYWYRQSLGQGPEFLIYFQGTGAADDSGLPNDRFFAVRPEGSVSTLKIQRTERGDSAVYLCASSLGGREADTQYFGPGTRLTVL.

The sample holds one count of this clone. This chain uses TRBV19 with TRBJ1-2; 9 bases map to TRBD1. Losses at the gene ends were 7 bases for V and 3 bases for J; bases not matched to a gene: 15. The CDR3 extends over 17 amino acids. The germline CDR1 and CDR2 sequences are LNHDA and SQIVND (reference sequence). The CDR3 DNA sequence: TGTGCCAGTACCCAGGCGGACAGGGGATGGGGGGACTATGGCTACACCTTC. Amino acid sequence: CASTQADRGWGDYGYTF. Full variable domain (rest looked up from reference TRBV19 and TRBJ1-2): DGGITQSPKYLFRKEGQNVTLSCEQNLNHDAMYWYRQDPGQGLRLIYYSQIVNDFQKGDIAEGYSVSREKKESFPLTVTSAQKNPTAFYLCASTQADRGWGDYGYTFGSGTRLTVV.

This clone has just one count. The chain carries TRBV28 and TRBJ2-5; 8 bases map to TRBD2. From germline, CDR1 is MDHEN and CDR2 SYDVKM. This CDR3 region has 13 residues. Trimming cost V 5 bases and J 3 bases; bases outside gene matches: 2. In DNA, the CDR3 is TGTGCCAGCAGTCGAGCGGGAGAAGAGACCCAGTACTTC. Protein sequence: CASSRAGEETQYF.

V and J are TRBV5-6 and TRBJ2-1; D may correspond to TRBD1 or TRBD2 (5 bases each). This CDR3 region has 15 residues. The V end was cut by 2 bases, the J end by 10 bases, with 19 bases between. Germline V gene lookup returns CDR1 SGHDT and CDR2 YYEEEE. CDR3 bases: TGTGCCAGCAGCTTTCGGGCGAGGGGCCCTGGAGAGCAGTTCTTC. Translated: CASSFRARGPGEQFF. Filled out from reference TRBV5-6 and TRBJ2-1, the complete variable domain reads DAGVTQSPTHLIKTRGQQVTLRCSPKSGHDTVSWYQQALGQGPQFIFQYYEEEERQRGNFPDRFSGHQFPNYSSELNVNALLLGDSALYLCASSFRARGPGEQFFGPGTRLTVL.

The chain has TRBV6-4 and TRBJ2-3; D not resolved. This CDR3 comprises 15 residues. Deletions cut 0 bases from V and 2 bases from J, with 9 bases between. Germline V gene lookup returns CDR1 MRHNA and CDR2 SNTAGT. The CDR3 bases are TGTGCCAGCAGTGACTCGGCTAGATTCACAGATACGCAGTATTTT. This sequence encodes CASSDSARFTDTQYF.

V gene TRBV5-4 combines with J gene TRBJ2-2; 9 bases agree with TRBD2. The germline gives CDR1 SGHNT, CDR2 YYREEE (reference sequence). CDR3 size: 16 residues. The V segment lost 4 bases and the J segment 1 base; nucleotides outside the gene matches: 5. CDR3 sequence (DNA): TGTGCCAGCAGCGCCGTTAGCGGGGGGAACACCGGGGAGCTGTTTTTT. Translating gives CASSAVSGGNTGELFF.

V and J are TRBV18 and TRBJ1-1; tentatively, D is TRBD1 (5 bases). Germline CDR1 is KGHSH and CDR2 is LQKENI. V was trimmed by 6 bases and J by 4 bases, leaving 24 bases between them. The CDR3 is 17 residues long. CDR3 in amino acids: CASSQQWGRRVLTEAFF. CDR3 DNA sequence: TGTGCCAGCTCCCAGCAATGGGGCAGGAGGGTTCTCACTGAAGCTTTCTTT.

This chain connects TRBV4-2 to TRBJ2-5; no definite D call. V lost 0 bases and J lost 7, with 6 bases in between. This CDR3 has 12 residues. Germline V lookup: CDR1 LGHNA, CDR2 YNFKEQ. In DNA form, the CDR3 reads TGTGCCAGCAGCCAAGATCCCCGGACCCAGTACTTC. Encoded protein: CASSQDPRTQYF.

V gene TRBV9 combines with J gene TRBJ1-4, with D perhaps matching TRBD1 (6 bases). Germline V gives CDR1 SGDLS, CDR2 YYNGEE. The length of the CDR3 is 15 residues. Trimming shortened V by 4 bases and J by 7 bases, and 17 bases separated the two germline ends. The CDR3 region has the DNA TGTGCCAGCAGCCTTAGCGGGGGGCTGGGTGAAAAACTGTTTTTT. Protein sequence: CASSLSGGLGEKLFF.

The V gene is TRBV15, the J gene TRBJ2-4; D is possibly TRBD2 (6 bases). The V gene's germline CDR1 is LNHNV and CDR2 YYDKDF (reference sequence). CDR3 length: 12 residues. The V end lost 4 bases, the J end lost 14 bases, and 15 bases lay between the germline ends. The CDR3 region is CATSTKPGSEYF. CDR3 nucleotide sequence: TGTGCCACCAGCACCAAGCCCGGGAGTGAGTACTTC.

The chain uses TRBV28 and TRBJ1-4; 8 bases are a match to TRBD1. With 6 bases clipped from V and 10 bases from J, the junction kept 10 bases outside the gene matches. The CDR3 has 14 residues. Germline CDR1 is MDHEN and CDR2 is SYDVKM. CDR3 in DNA: TGTGCCAGCAGGAATCCGGGACAGGTTAGAAAACTGTTTTTT. Its translation is CASRNPGQVRKLFF.

CDR3 protein: CSVNKPTGGVLRYNEQFF. As DNA, the CDR3 is TGCAGCGTTAACAAACCTACAGGGGGCGTTTTGAGATACAATGAGCAGTTCTTC. The J gene is TRBJ2-1, the V gene TRBV29-1, with 9 nucleotides matching TRBD1. V trimming: 5 bases; J trimming: 4 bases; junction bases outside the gene matches: 18. Germline-derived CDR1 and CDR2 are SQVTM and ANQGSEA. This CDR3 has 18 amino acids.

The chain links TRBV16 to TRBJ1-5, with D perhaps matching TRBD1 (5 bases). CDR1 KGHSY and CDR2 FQNENV come from the germline V gene. V dropped 4 bases and J dropped 0 bases, with 10 bases sitting between them. The CDR3 runs 15 residues. CDR3 nucleotides: TGTGCCAGCAGCCCTCGGGGGAGTAGCAATCAGCCCCAGCATTTT. Protein sequence: CASSPRGSSNQPQHF.

The V and J genes are TRBV7-3 and TRBJ2-5, with D unresolved. The V gene's germline CDR1 is SGHTA and CDR2 FQGTGA. CDR3 length: 13 amino acids. The V and J ends lost 0 bases and 5 bases respectively, with 7 bases between them. The CDR3 DNA reads as TGTGCCAGCAGCTTAACGAAGGATGAGACCCAGTACTTC. Translation gives CASSLTKDETQYF.

The chain couples TRBV7-3 to TRBJ1-1; D is unclear. Germline V gene data show CDR1 as SGHTA and CDR2 as FQGTGA. Between the trimmed V and J ends, which lost 2 bases and 4 bases, there was a span of 8 bases. The length of the CDR3 is 13 residues. The CDR3 nucleotides read TGTGCCAGCAGCTTAGGAGAGGGCACTGAAGCTTTCTTT. Translated, it gives CASSLGEGTEAFF.

The chain carries TRBV28 and TRBJ2-5; D gene uncertain. Trimming cost V 2 bases and J 0 bases, with 13 bases left between them. Germline CDR1 reads MDHEN; CDR2 reads SYDVKM. This CDR3 region has 16 residues. The CDR3 spells CASSLAAWADQETQYF. DNA of the CDR3: TGTGCCAGCAGTTTAGCGGCGTGGGCAGACCAAGAGACCCAGTACTTC.

The chain carries TRBV2 and TRBJ1-2; D gene unclear. The CDR3 has 13 amino acids. V was trimmed by 7 bases and J by 3 bases, leaving 12 bases between them. The germline gives CDR1 SNHLY, CDR2 FYNNEI. The CDR3 is CASNEGADYGYTF. CDR3 in DNA: TGTGCCAGCAACGAGGGCGCAGACTATGGCTACACCTTC.

The rearrangement joins TRBV3-1 (or the pseudogene TRBV3-2) to TRBJ1-2, with a tentative D call TRBD1 (6 bases). CDR1 LGHDT and CDR2 YNNKEL come from the germline V gene (reference sequence). CDR3 size: 14 residues. V was cut by 1 base and J by 6 bases, with 12 bases left in between. CDR3 region: CASSQGGGPHGYTF. DNA for the CDR3: TGTGCCAGCAGCCAAGGAGGGGGACCCCATGGCTACACCTTC.

CDR3: CASSLDAGYNSPLHF. As DNA, the CDR3 is TGTGCCAGCAGCCTCGACGCGGGGTATAATTCACCCCTCCACTTT. The V call is TRBV7-3, the J call TRBJ1-6; D gene ambiguous. The CDR3 is 15 amino acids. V was trimmed by 5 bases and J by 4 bases, leaving 12 bases between them. Germline V gene sequence: CDR1 SGHTA, CDR2 FQGTGA.

The genes are TRBV3-1 (or the pseudogene TRBV3-2) and TRBJ2-7; 8 bases match TRBD2. This CDR3 is 18 amino acids long. Germline V CDR1 and CDR2: LGHDT, YNNKEL (reference sequence). V lost 3 bases, J lost 0 bases, and 13 bases stayed unmatched. The CDR3 coding sequence is TGTGCCAGCAGCCAGTTAAATAGCGGGATACTTTACTCCTACGAGCAGTACTTC. Translation: CASSQLNSGILYSYEQYF.

This chain uses TRBV30 with TRBJ1-2; TRBD1 is a possible D gene (5 bases). Germline values: CDR1 GTSNPN, CDR2 SVGIG (reference sequence). V lost 0 bases, J lost 8 bases, and 19 bases lay in between. The CDR3 contains 15 residues. CDR3 in DNA: TGTGCCTGGAGTGTTTTTGAGGCAGGGAAATACGGCTACACCTTC. The encoded protein is CAWSVFEAGKYGYTF.

This chain joins TRBV5-8 and TRBJ2-7, with D maybe TRBD1 (7 bases). Germline V gene data show CDR1 as SGHTS and CDR2 as YDEGEE. V was shortened by 0 bases and J by 4 bases, with 17 bases between the two germline ends. The CDR3 is 16 amino acids. The DNA for the CDR3 is TGTGCCAGCAGCTTGGCCGGAGGGGGCGCGAGATACGAGCAGTACTTC. Its protein product is CASSLAGGGARYEQYF.

This clone was counted once. The chain employs TRBV7-8 and TRBJ1-1, with D unclear. CDR3 length equals 14 residues. Germline loops: CDR1 SGHVS, CDR2 FQNEAQ. Trimming shortened V by 1 base and J by 4 bases, and 10 bases separated the two germline ends. The CDR3 here is CASSLVRVGTEAFF. CDR3 bases: TGTGCCAGCAGCTTAGTTAGGGTGGGCACTGAAGCTTTCTTT. The variable domain in full, completed from reference TRBV7-8 and TRBJ1-1, reads GAGVSQSPRYKVAKRGQDVALRCDPISGHVSLFWYQQALGQGPEFLTYFQNEAQLDKSGLPSDRFFAERPEGSVSTLKIQRTQQEDSAVYLCASSLVRVGTEAFFGQGTRLTVV.

The CDR3 loop is CASSAGYLGQGNTEAFF. The DNA of the CDR3 is TGTGCCAGCAGCGCGGGCTATCTCGGACAGGGTAACACTGAAGCTTTCTTT. V gene TRBV9 combines with J gene TRBJ1-1; 8 nucleotides match TRBD1. The CDR3 extends over 17 amino acids. V lost 3 bases, J lost 2 bases, and 12 bases stayed unmatched. In germline, CDR1 is SGDLS, CDR2 YYNGEE.

This clone occurred once. The chain is built from TRBV29-1 and TRBJ2-1, with D perhaps matching TRBD1 (6 bases). With 3 bases removed from V and 2 bases from J, the gap between germline ends came to 8 bases. Germline V gene lookup returns CDR1 SQVTM and CDR2 ANQGSEA. The CDR3 spans 13 residues. In DNA, the CDR3 is TGCAGCGTTGACCGGGACACCTACAATGAGCAGTTCTTC. It encodes CSVDRDTYNEQFF.

This clone has just one count. This chain joins TRBV24-1 and TRBJ2-3; a possible D gene is TRBD1 (7 bases). Trimming pared 2 bases from V and 1 base from J, leaving 12 bases between. Germline assignment: CDR1 KGHDR and CDR2 SFDVKD. CDR3 length: 16 amino acids. The CDR3 is CATSDSGGGGTDTQYF. CDR3 coding DNA: TGTGCCACCAGTGATTCAGGGGGAGGTGGCACAGATACGCAGTATTTT.

The chain combines TRBV10-3 with TRBJ2-2; 7 nucleotides agree with TRBD2. Trimming cost V 2 bases and J 5 bases; bases outside gene matches: 5. The V gene's germline CDR1 is ENHRY and CDR2 SYGVKD. The CDR3 contains 15 residues. Here the CDR3 reads CAISEIGRSTGELFF. As DNA, the CDR3 is TGTGCCATCAGTGAGATCGGGAGGAGTACCGGGGAGCTGTTTTTT.

The chain links TRBV2 to TRBJ1-2; D unresolved. Trimming took off 5 bases at V and 2 bases at J, with 6 bases between the two ends. The CDR3 runs 12 residues. Germline V gene lookup returns CDR1 SNHLY and CDR2 FYNNEI. CDR3 bases: TGTGCCAGCAGTTTGAAAAACTATGGCTACACCTTC. Its translation is CASSLKNYGYTF.